Given below is one T cell receptor (beta chain) in context. The antigen is undetermined. The data were taken from a study of siplizumab effects on memory and regulatory T cells. Overall study findings and caveats: Contribution to the alloresponse seemed major for naive T cells, which also seemed more diverse than memory cells. Under siplizumab, an average around 69% of mappable alloreactive CD4+ clones were Treg-derived, compared with approximately 30% in controls. Under siplizumab, alloreactive sequences traced to unstimulated CD4+ memory cells were significantly reduced. Proliferating siplizumab-cultured Tregs lacked confirmed suppressive function.

The CDR3 has 14 amino acids. Germline V gene data show CDR1 as SQVTM and CDR2 as ANQGSEA. V gave up 4 bases and J gave up 0 bases; unmatched junction bases: 2. Only in-frame clones appear in the TCRdb table, and some are missing; sequencing was by immunoSEQ multiplex PCR. The data hold tens of thousands of clones, with about 90% observed a single time. The sequence derives from a human donor in good health. Sequencing used CD8+ T cells sorted from blood. The V gene is TRBV29-1, the J gene TRBJ2-3; 9 bases are shared with TRBD1. The CDR3 sequence: CSVADRGSTDTQYF. The CDR3 DNA is TGCAGCGTTGCGGACAGGGGAAGCACAGATACGCAGTATTTT.